The subject of this entry is one T cell receptor beta chain. Each CDR3 protein gets one entry after TCRdb re-called the RT-PCR reads with MiXCR. The sample yields about 540,000 distinct CDR3 sequences, around 25% seen once. The data stem from a study of response to subunit inactivated influenza vaccine. With V trimmed by 3 bases and J by 2 bases, 5 bases remained unmatched. The V gene's germline CDR1 is KGHSH and CDR2 LQKENI. The CDR3 is 15 amino acids. These data were likewise used in another study, on T cells expressing NK-cell markers. That paper notes: Production of TCR beta cDNA relied on 5'RACE template switching with UMIs. Within the sequenced cohort of eight donors, seven exhibited HCMV seropositivity and one was seronegative. Once again these clonotypes came out on top in the CD3+CD56-NKG2C+ fraction of several donors.

The sequencing here drew on CD4+ T cells sorted from PBMCs, taken about 13 days after vaccination. This receptor was taken from a man between 50 and 59 years old who received an inactivated influenza vaccine. The chain links TRBV18 to TRBJ1-1, with 8 bases lining up with TRBD1. This CDR3 reads CASSPAQGANTEAFF. DNA of the CDR3: TGTGCCAGCTCACCGGCTCAGGGGGCCAACACTGAAGCTTTCTTT.